Given below is one T cell receptor (beta chain) in context. What it binds is not known. The patients all showed relapse after autologous stem cell transplantation, while their brentuximab vedotin exposure varied. Germline V gene data show CDR1 as SNHLY and CDR2 as FYNNEI. The CDR3 is 11 residues long. Trimming removed 4 bases at V and 3 bases at J, with 4 bases between. Sequenced by immunoSEQ multiplex PCR; TCRdb stores in-frame clones only, minus some. Of around 13,000 clones listed, just under 80% were seen once; the top ten hold about 23%. The data derive from a study of PD-1 blockade in classical Hodgkin lymphoma. Study findings and constraints: Before treatment, complete responders showed about the same diversity as newly diagnosed patients.

The material was peripheral blood mononuclear cells (PBMCs), obtained at baseline. The chain combines TRBV2 with TRBJ2-7, with D unresolved. The source is a human donor with classical Hodgkin lymphoma. As DNA, the CDR3 is TGTGCCAGCAGTGGGGACTACGAGCAGTACTTC. Protein product: CASSGDYEQYF.